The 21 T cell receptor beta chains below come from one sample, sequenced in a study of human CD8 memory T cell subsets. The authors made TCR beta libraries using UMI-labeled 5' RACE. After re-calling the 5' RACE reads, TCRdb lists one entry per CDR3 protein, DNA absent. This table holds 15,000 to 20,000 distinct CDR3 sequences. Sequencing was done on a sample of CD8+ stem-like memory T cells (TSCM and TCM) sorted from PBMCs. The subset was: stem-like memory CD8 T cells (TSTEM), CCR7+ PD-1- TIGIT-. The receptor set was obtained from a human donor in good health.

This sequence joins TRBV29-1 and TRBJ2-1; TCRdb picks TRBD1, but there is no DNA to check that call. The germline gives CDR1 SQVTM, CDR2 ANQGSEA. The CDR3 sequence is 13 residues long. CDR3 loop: CSVAPAEYNEQFF.

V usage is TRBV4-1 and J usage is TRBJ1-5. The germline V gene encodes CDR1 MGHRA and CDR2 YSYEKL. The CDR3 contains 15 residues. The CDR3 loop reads CASSQRQDSNQPQHF.

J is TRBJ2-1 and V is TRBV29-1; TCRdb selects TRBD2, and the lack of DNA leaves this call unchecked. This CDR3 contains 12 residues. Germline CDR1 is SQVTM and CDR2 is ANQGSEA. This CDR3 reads CSVVVIYNEQFF.

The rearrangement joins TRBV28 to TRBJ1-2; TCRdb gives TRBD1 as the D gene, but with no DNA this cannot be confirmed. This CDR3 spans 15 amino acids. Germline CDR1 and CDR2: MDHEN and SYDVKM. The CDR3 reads CASRSVRGDGYGYTF.

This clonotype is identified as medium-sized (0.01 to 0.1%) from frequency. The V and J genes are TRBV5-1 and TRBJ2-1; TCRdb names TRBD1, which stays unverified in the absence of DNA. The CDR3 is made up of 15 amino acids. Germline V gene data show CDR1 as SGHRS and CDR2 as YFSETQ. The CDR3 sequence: CASSSAGQGSNEQFF.

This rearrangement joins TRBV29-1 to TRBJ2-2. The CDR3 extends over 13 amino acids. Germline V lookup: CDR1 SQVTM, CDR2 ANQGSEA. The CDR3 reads CSVEGSYTGELFF.

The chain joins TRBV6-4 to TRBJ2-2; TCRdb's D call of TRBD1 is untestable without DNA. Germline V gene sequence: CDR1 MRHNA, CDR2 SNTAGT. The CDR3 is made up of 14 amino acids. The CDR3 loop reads CASSEGATSGELFF.

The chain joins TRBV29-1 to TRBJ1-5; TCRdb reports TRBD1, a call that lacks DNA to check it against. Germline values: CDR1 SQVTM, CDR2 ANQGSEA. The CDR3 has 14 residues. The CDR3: CSVETGDSNQPQHF.

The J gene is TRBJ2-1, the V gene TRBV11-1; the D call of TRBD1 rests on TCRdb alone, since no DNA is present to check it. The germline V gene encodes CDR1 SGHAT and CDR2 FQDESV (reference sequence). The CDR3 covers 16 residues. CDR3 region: CASSFSGGASYNEQFF.

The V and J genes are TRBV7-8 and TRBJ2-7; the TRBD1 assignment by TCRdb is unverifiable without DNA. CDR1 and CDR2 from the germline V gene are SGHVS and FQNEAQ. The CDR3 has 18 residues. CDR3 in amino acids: CASSLDPRQELRSYEQYF.

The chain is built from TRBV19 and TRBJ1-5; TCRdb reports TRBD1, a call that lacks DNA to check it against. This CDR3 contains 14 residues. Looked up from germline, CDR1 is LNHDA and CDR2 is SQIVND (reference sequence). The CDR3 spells CASTDRWINQPQHF.

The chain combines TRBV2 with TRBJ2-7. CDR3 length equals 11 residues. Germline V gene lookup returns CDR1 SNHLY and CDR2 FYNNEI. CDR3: CASGQYYEQYF. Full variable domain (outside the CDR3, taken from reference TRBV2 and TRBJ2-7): EPEVTQTPSHQVTQMGQEVILRCVPISNHLYFYWYRQILGQKVEFLVSFYNNEISEKSEIFDDQFSVERPDGSNFTLKIRSTKLEDSAMYFCASGQYYEQYFGPGTRLTVT.

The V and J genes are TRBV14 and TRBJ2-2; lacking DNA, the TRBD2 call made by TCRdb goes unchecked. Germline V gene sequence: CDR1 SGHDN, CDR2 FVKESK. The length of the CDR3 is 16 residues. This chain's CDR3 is CASSQTGLVDTGELFF.

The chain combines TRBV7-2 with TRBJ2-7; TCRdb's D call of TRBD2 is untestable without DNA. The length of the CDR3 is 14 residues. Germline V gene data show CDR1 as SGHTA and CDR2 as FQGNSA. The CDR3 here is CASSLGPTSYEQYF. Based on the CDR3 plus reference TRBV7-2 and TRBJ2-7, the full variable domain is GAGVSQSPSNKVTEKGKDVELRCDPISGHTALYWYRQSLGQGLEFLIYFQGNSAPDKSGLPSDRFSAERTGGSVSTLTIQRTQQEDSAVYLCASSLGPTSYEQYFGPGTRLTVT.

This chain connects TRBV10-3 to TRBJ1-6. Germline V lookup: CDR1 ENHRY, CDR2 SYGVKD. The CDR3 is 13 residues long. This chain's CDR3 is CATREGMNSPLHF.

CDR3 in amino acids: CASSWGHGGTDTQYF. This chain connects TRBV6-6 to TRBJ2-3; TCRdb's assignment of TRBD1 cannot be checked, as there is no DNA. Germline assignment: CDR1 MNHNY and CDR2 SVGAGI (reference sequence). This CDR3 has 15 amino acids.

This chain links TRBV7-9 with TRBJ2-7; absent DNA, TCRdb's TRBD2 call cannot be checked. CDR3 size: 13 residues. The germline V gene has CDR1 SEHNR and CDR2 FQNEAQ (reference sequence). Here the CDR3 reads CASSFGAGYEQYF.

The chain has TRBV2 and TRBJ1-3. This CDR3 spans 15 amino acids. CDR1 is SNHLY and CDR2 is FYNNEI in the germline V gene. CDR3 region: CASFESSFSGNTIYF.

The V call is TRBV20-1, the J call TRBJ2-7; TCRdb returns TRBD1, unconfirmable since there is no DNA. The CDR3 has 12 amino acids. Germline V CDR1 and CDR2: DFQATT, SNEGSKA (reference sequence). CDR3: CSAAGGKYEQYF.

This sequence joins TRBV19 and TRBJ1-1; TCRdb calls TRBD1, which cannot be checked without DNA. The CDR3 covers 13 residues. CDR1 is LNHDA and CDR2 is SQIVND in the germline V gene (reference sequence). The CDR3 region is CASSLGGNTEAFF.

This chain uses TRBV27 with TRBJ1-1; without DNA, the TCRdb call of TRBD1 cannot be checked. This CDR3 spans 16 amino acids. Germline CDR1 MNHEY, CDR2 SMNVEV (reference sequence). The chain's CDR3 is CASSSIQGAINTEAFF.